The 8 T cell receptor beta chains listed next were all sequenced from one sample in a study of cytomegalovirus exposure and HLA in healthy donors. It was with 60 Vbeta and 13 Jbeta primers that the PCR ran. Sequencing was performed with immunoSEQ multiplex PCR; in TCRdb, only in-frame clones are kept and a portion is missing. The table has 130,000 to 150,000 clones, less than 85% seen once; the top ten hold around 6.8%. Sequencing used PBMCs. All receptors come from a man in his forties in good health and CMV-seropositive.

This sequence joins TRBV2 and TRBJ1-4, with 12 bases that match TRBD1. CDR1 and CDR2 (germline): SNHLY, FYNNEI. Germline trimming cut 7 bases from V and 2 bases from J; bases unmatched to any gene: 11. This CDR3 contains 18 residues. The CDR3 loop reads CASKWGTGGEMTNEKLFF. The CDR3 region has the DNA TGTGCCAGCAAATGGGGGACAGGGGGCGAAATGACTAATGAAAAACTGTTTTTT. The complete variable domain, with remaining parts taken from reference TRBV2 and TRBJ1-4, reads EPEVTQTPSHQVTQMGQEVILRCVPISNHLYFYWYRQILGQKVEFLVSFYNNEISEKSEIFDDQFSVERPDGSNFTLKIRSTKLEDSAMYFCASKWGTGGEMTNEKLFFGSGTQLSVL.

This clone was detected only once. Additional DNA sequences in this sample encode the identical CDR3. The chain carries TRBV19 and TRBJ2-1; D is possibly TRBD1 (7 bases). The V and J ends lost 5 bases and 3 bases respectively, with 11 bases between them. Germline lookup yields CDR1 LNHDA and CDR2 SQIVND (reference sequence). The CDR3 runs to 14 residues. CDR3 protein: CASSAGQYYNEQFF. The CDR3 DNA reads TGTGCCAGTAGTGCGGGACAGTACTACAATGAGCAGTTCTTC.

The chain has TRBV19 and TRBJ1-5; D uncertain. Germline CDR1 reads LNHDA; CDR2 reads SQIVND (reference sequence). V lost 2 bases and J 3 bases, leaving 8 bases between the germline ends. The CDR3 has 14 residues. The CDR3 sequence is CASSIRDFNQPQHF. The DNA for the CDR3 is TGTGCCAGTAGTATACGGGATTTCAATCAGCCCCAGCATTTT.

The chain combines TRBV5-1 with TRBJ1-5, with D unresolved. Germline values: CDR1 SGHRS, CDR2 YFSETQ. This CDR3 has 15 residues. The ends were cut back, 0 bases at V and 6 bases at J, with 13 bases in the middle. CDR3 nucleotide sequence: TGCGCCAGCAGCTTGGGCGGGAGCCTCGGTCAGCCCCAGCATTTT. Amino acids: CASSLGGSLGQPQHF.

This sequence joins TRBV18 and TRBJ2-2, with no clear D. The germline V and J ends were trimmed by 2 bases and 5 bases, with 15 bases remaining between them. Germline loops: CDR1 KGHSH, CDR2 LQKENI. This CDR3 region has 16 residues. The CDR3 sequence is CASSPSASFHTGELFF. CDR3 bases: TGTGCCAGCTCACCAAGTGCGTCTTTTCATACCGGGGAGCTGTTTTTT.

CDR3 nucleotides: TGCGCCAGCAGCCAAGATCTAGAGAACACCGGGGAGCTGTTTTTT. Its translation is CASSQDLENTGELFF. The V call is TRBV4-3, the J call TRBJ2-2; D is unresolved. Trimming cost V 0 bases and J 1 base, with 6 bases left between them. The CDR3 consists of 15 residues. Germline V gene lookup returns CDR1 LGHNA and CDR2 YSLEER.

This CDR3 reads CASSLGQVGETQYF. The CDR3 region has the DNA TGTGCCAGCAGCTTGGGACAGGTGGGGGAGACCCAGTACTTC. This chain links TRBV5-4 with TRBJ2-5; D possibly corresponds to TRBD1 (6 bases). V lost 0 bases and J 5 bases, leaving 11 bases between the germline ends. CDR1 is SGHNT, CDR2 YYREEE, per germline (reference sequence). CDR3 size: 14 residues.

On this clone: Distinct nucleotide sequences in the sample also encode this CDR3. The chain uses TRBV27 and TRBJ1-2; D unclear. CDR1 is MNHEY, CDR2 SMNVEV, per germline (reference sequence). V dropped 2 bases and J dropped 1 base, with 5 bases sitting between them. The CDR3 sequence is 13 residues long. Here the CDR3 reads CASSLNSNYGYTF. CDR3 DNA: TGTGCCAGCAGTTTAAACAGTAACTATGGCTACACCTTC.